In this sample, the clone carrying this T cell receptor beta chain turned up many times. Antigen: not known. The data derive from a study of early T cells in non-severe SARS-CoV-2 infection. Study context: The input, bulk RNA from unsorted whole blood, was sequenced, and chains were unpaired. Findings and caveats of the study: Reliance on VDJdb matching favored anti-spike CD8 responses; private and CD4 specificities were missed.

Attachment of unique molecular identifiers was made to individual cDNA molecules. Using its own MiXCR run on the 5' RACE reads, TCRdb lists one record per CDR3 protein. Of almost 85,000 distinct CDR3 sequences listed, 9.5% to 13% are singletons. The V and J ends lost 6 bases and 3 bases, in that order; junction bases with no gene match: 8. This CDR3 has 17 amino acids. Germline loops: CDR1 LNHDA, CDR2 SQIVND (reference sequence). The sequenced sample was whole blood. The TCR comes from an adult who was a healthcare worker with PCR-confirmed SARS-CoV-2 infection or an uninfected control (not recorded which). The rearrangement links TRBV19 to TRBJ2-6; 10 bases are shared with TRBD1. The CDR3 protein is CASRRPGQGYGANVLTF. CDR3 DNA: TGTGCCAGTAGACGGCCGGGACAGGGGTATGGGGCCAACGTCCTGACTTTC.